The 4 T cell receptor beta chains below all came from one sample that was sequenced in a study of cytomegalovirus exposure and HLA in healthy donors. Primers: 60 Vbeta forward and 13 Jbeta reverse. Only in-frame clones appear in the TCRdb table, and some are missing; sequencing was by immunoSEQ multiplex PCR. The sample yields around 110,000 clones, around 80% seen once. Sequencing input: PBMCs. These receptors were obtained from a man aged 25 to 40 in good health and CMV-seropositive.

The V gene is TRBV7-2, the J gene TRBJ2-1; D unclear. V was clipped by 1 base and J by 9 bases, with 13 bases between them. Germline V gene lookup returns CDR1 SGHTA and CDR2 FQGNSA. The CDR3 spans 14 residues. The CDR3 spells CASSLGAPVGEQFF. DNA of the CDR3: TGTGCCAGCAGCTTAGGGGCGCCCGTCGGTGAGCAGTTCTTC.

The chain uses TRBV30 and TRBJ2-7, with a tentative D call TRBD2 (5 bases). Deletions cut 2 bases from V and 6 bases from J, with 11 bases between. Germline loops: CDR1 GTSNPN, CDR2 SVGIG (reference sequence). This CDR3 contains 12 residues. The chain's CDR3 is CAWSHPEGEQYF. The CDR3 nucleotides read TGTGCCTGGAGTCACCCTGAGGGCGAGCAGTACTTC.

This clone was picked up a small number of times. V and J are TRBV5-5 and TRBJ1-1; 7 nucleotides agree with TRBD1. CDR3 length: 13 amino acids. V shed 5 bases, J shed 6 bases, and the junction held 7 bases outside the gene matches. Germline CDR1 SGHKS, CDR2 YYEKEE (reference sequence). The DNA for the CDR3 is TGTGCCAGCAGGAAGACAGGGTCCCCTGAAGCTTTCTTT. This sequence encodes CASRKTGSPEAFF.

The rearrangement links TRBV19 to TRBJ1-2; D unresolved. Looked up from germline, CDR1 is LNHDA and CDR2 is SQIVND (reference sequence). The CDR3 is 12 amino acids. V gave up 1 base and J gave up 8 bases, with 8 bases separating them. The CDR3 region is CASSIGTRGYTF. Here the CDR3 DNA reads TGTGCCAGTAGTATAGGGACTAGAGGCTACACCTTC.